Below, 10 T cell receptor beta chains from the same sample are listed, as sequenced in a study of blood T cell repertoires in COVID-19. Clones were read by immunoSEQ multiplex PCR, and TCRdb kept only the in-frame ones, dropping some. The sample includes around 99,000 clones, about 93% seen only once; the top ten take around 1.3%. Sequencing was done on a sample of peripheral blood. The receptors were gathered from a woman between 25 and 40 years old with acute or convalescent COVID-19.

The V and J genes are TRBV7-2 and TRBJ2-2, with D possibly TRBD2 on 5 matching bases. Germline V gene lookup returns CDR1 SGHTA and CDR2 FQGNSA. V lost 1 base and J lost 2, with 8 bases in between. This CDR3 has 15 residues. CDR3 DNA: TGTGCCAGCAGCTTAGTCGGGAAAAACACCGGGGAGCTGTTTTTT. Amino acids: CASSLVGKNTGELFF.

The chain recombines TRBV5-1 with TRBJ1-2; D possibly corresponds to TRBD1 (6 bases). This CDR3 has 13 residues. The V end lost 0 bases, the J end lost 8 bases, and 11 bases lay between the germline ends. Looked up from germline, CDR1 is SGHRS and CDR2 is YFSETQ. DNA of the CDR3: TGCGCCAGCAGCTTGGCAGGGGCAGGAGGCTACACCTTC. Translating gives CASSLAGAGGYTF.

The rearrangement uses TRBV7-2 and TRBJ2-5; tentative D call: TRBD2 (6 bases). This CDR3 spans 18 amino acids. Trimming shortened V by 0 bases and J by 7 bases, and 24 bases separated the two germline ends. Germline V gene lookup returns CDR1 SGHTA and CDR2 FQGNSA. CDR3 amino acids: CASSLARRDPGAPGTQYF. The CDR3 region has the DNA TGTGCCAGCAGCTTAGCGAGGAGGGACCCCGGGGCCCCGGGGACCCAGTACTTC.

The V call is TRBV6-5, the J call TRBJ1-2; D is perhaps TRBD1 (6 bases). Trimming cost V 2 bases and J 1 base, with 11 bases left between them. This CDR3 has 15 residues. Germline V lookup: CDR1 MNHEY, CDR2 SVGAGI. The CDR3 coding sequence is TGTGCCAGCAGTTACGGGCAGGGGATTAACTATGGCTACACCTTC. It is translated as CASSYGQGINYGYTF.

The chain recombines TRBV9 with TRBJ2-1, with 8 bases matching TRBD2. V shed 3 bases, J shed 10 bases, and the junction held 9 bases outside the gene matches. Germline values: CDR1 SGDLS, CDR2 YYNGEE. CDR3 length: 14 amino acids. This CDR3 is CASSAGGAAREQFF. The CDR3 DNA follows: TGTGCCAGCAGCGCCGGGGGGGCAGCGCGGGAGCAGTTCTTC. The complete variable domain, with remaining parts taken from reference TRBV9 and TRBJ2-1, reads DSGVTQTPKHLITATGQRVTLRCSPRSGDLSVYWYQQSLDQGLQFLIQYYNGEERAKGNILERFSAQQFPDLHSELNLSSLELGDSALYFCASSAGGAAREQFFGPGTRLTVL.

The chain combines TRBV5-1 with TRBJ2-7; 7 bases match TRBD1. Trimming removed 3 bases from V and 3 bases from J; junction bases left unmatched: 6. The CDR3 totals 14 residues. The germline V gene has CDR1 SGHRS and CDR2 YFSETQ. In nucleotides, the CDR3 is TGCGCCAGCAGCTCAGGGGGAGCGAACTACGAGCAGTACTTC. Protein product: CASSSGGANYEQYF.

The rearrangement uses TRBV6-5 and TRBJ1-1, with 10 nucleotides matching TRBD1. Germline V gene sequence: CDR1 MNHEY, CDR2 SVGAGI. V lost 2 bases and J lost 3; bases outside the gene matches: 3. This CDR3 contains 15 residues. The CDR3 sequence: CASSYRTGGYTEAFF. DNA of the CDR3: TGTGCCAGCAGTTACCGGACAGGGGGTTACACTGAAGCTTTCTTT.

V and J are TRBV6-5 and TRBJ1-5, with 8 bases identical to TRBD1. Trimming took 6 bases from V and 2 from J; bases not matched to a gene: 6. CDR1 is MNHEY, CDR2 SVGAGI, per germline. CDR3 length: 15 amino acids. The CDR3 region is CASRTGVGGNQPQHF. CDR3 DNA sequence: TGTGCCAGCAGGACAGGGGTCGGCGGCAATCAGCCCCAGCATTTT.

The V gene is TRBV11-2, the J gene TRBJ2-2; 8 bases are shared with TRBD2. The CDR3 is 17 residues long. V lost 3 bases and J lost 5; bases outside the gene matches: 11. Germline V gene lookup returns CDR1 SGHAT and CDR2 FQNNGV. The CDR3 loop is CASSFPPAGVNTGELFF. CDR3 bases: TGTGCCAGCAGCTTCCCCCCAGCGGGAGTAAATACCGGGGAGCTGTTTTTT.

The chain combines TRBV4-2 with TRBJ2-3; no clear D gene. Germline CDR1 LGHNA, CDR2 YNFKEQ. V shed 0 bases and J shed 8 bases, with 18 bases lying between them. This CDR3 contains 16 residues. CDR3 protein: CASSQEATGPMGTQYF. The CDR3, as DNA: TGTGCCAGCAGCCAAGAGGCGACGGGTCCAATGGGTACGCAGTATTTT.